This T cell receptor beta chain is from a study of beta chain features in type 1 diabetes. Findings and caveats of the study: All four CD4+ subsets from Type 1 diabetes patients carried moderately but significantly shorter TCRB CDR3s.

TCRB transcripts that were expressed got sequenced, as all of the isolated RNA had been reverse transcribed. TCRdb keeps only in-frame clones here, not all; method: immunoSEQ multiplex PCR. This sample yields about 150,000 clones, of which 9% are seen a single time; approximately 0.7% belongs to the top ten. A CD45RO/CCR7/CD25/CD127/CD95/CD27 panel sorted naive, central memory, regulatory and stem cell-like memory CD4+ cells. Regarding this clone: Its antigen is unidentified.

CDR3 length: 16 amino acids. CDR1 is SGHAT and CDR2 is FQNNGV in the germline V gene. J gave up 9 bases and V 5 bases, and 15 bases lay outside the gene matches. The sample comprised central memory CD4+ T cells from blood. The source is a woman aged 30 to 39 with type 1 diabetes. This rearrangement joins TRBV11-2 to TRBJ2-2; 7 bases match TRBD2. In DNA form, the CDR3 reads TGTGCCAGCAGCCCACTTCGGGGGGAAAGGGACCGGGAGCTGTTTTTT. It specifies CASSPLRGERDRELFF. Variable domain in full (rest from reference TRBV11-2 and TRBJ2-2): EAGVAQSPRYKIIEKRQSVAFWCNPISGHATLYWYQQILGQGPKLLIQFQNNGVVDDSQLPKDRFSAERLKGVDSTLKIQPAKLEDSAVYLCASSPLRGERDRELFFGEGSRLTVL.